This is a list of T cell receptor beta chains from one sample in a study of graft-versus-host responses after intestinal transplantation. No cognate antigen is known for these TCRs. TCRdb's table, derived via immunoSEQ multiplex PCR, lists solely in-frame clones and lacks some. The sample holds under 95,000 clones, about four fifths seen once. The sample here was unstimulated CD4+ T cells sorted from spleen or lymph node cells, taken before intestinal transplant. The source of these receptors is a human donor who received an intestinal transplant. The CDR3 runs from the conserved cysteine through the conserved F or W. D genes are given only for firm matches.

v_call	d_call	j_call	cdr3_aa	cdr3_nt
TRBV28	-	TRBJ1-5	CASSTLTHPPQHF	TGTGCCAGCAGCACCCTAACCCATCCGCCCCAGCATTTT
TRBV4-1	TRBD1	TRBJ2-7	CASSQGRTGGAYEQYF	TGCGCCAGCAGCCAAGGTCGGACAGGGGGGGCGTACGAGCAGTACTTC
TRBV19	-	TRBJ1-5	CASIPTGGDNQPQHF	TGTGCCAGTATTCCTACGGGGGGGGATAATCAGCCCCAGCATTTT
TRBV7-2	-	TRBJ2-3	CASSPRTYTQYF	TGTGCCAGCAGCCCCAGAACCTATACGCAGTATTTT
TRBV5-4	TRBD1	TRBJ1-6	CASSFMIRDSHNSPLHF	TGTGCCAGCAGTTTCATGATCCGGGACAGTCATAATTCACCCCTCCACTTT
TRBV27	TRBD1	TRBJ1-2	CASSPRQGASGYTF	TGTGCCAGCAGTCCCCGACAGGGGGCGAGTGGCTACACCTTC
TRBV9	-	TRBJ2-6	CASSPRSGVAGANVLTF	TGTGCCAGCAGCCCACGATCAGGGGTCGCTGGGGCCAACGTCCTGACTTTC
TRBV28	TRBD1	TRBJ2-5	CASRGQGAGETQYF	TGTGCCAGCAGGGGACAGGGGGCCGGAGAGACCCAGTACTTC
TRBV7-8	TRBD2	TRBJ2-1	CASSSSRSSGRARMKNEQFF	TGTGCCAGCAGCTCAAGTCGGTCTAGCGGGAGGGCCAGGATGAAAAATGAGCAGTTCTTC
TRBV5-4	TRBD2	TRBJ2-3	CASSTGLAGASTDTQYF	TGTGCCAGCAGCACGGGACTAGCGGGTGCTAGCACAGATACGCAGTATTTT
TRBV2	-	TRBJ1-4	CASSRQQPKNEKLFF	TGTGCCAGCAGCAGACAACAGCCGAAGAATGAAAAACTGTTTTTT
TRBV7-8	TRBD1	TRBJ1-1	CASSWTGNTEAFF	TGTGCCAGCAGCTGGACAGGGAACACTGAAGCTTTCTTT
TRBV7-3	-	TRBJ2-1	CASSFQRSSYNEQFF	TGTGCCAGCAGCTTTCAGCGAAGCTCCTACAATGAGCAGTTCTTC
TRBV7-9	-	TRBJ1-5	CASSLTGLGGHSNQPQHF	TGTGCCAGCAGCCTGACAGGTCTTGGGGGCCATAGCAATCAGCCCCAGCATTTT
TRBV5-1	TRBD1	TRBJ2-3	CASSYGQGNTQYF	TGCGCCAGCAGCTACGGACAGGGGAATACGCAGTATTTT
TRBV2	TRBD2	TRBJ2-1	CASRRTSGGNEQFF	TGTGCCAGCAGGAGGACTAGCGGGGGCAATGAGCAGTTCTTC